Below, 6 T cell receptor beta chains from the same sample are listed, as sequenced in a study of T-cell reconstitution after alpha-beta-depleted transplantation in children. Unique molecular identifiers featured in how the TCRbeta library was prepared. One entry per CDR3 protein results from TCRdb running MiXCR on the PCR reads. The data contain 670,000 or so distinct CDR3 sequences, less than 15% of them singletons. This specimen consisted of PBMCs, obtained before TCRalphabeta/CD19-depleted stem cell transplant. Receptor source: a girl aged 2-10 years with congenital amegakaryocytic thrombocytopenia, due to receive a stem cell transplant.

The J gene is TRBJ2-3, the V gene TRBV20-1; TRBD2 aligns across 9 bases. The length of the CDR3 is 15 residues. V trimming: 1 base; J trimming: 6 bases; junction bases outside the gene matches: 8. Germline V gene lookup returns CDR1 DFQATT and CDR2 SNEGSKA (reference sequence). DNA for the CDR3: TGCAGTGCTAGAGTATTGCGGGAGGGATGGGATACGCAGTATTTT. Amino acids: CSARVLREGWDTQYF.

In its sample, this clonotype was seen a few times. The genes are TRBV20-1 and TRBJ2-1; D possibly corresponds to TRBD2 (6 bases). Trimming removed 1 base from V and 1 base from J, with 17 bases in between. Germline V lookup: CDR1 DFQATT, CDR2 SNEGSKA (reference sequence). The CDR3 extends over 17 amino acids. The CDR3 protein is CSARGLLASGSYNEQFF. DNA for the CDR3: TGCAGTGCTAGAGGGCTCCTAGCGTCAGGATCCTACAATGAGCAGTTCTTC.

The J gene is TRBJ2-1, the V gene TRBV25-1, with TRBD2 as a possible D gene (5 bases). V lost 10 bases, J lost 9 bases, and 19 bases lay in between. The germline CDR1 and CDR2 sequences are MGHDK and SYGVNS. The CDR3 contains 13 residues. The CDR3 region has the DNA TGTGCCATGGGCCCCGGGGTCCTCGGTGAGCAGTTCTTC. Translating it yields CAMGPGVLGEQFF.

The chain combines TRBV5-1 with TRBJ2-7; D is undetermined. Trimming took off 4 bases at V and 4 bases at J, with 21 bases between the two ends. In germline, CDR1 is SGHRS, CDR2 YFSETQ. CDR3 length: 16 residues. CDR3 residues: CASSPSTGSGAYEQYF. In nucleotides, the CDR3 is TGCGCCAGCAGCCCTTCGACTGGCTCAGGCGCGTACGAGCAGTACTTC.

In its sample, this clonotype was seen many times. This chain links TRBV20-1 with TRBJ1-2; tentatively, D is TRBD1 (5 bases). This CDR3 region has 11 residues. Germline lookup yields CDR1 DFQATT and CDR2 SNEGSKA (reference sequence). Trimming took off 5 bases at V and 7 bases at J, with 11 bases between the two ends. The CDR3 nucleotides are TGCAGTGCTTTAGACAGAAGTGGCTACACCTTC. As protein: CSALDRSGYTF.

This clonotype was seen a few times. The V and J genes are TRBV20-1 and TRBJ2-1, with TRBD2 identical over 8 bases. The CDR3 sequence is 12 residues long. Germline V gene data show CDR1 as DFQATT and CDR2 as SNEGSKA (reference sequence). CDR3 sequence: CSGGAPYNEQFF. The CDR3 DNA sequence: TGCAGCGGGGGGGCCCCCTACAATGAGCAGTTCTTC.